This entry describes one TCR beta chain. PCR employed 60 Vbeta and 13 Jbeta primers. Using immunoSEQ multiplex PCR, the repertoire was profiled, and TCRdb retains in-frame clones only, with some absent. The sample contains 85,000 to 100,000 clones, about 89% of which appear only once. The data are from a study of cytomegalovirus exposure and HLA in healthy donors. The CDR3 length is 13 residues. With 6 bases removed from V and 11 bases from J, the gap between germline ends came to 19 bases. Germline CDR1 MNHNY, CDR2 SVGAGI (reference sequence). Sequencing was done on a sample of PBMCs. V and J are TRBV6-6 and TRBJ2-5, with D possibly matching TRBD2 (6 bases). The receptor comes from a man aged 25-45 years in good health and CMV-seropositive. CDR3 sequence reads: CASRIPNSGEQYF. The CDR3, as DNA: TGTGCCAGCAGAATCCCTAATTCGGGGGAGCAGTACTTC.